This T cell receptor (beta chain) was identified during a study of cytomegalovirus exposure and HLA in healthy donors. Study-level points and caveats: According to the study, roughly 180 TCR beta chains were cytomegalovirus-associated.

About this clone itself: Its specificity is not known.

The primer mix had 60 Vbeta and 13 Jbeta primers. Repertoires were generated with immunoSEQ multiplex PCR, while TCRdb's copy carries only in-frame clones and drops some. The sample has 170,000 or so clones, about 83% seen once. The germline V gene has CDR1 SGHDT and CDR2 YYEEEE. The CDR3 has 15 amino acids. V was pared by 0 bases and J by 4 bases, with 10 bases between. Sequenced input: PBMCs. The TCR was taken from a girl aged 10-17 years in good health and CMV-seropositive. The V gene is TRBV5-6, the J gene TRBJ1-4; maybe TRBD1 (5 bases). The CDR3 DNA follows: TGTGCCAGCAGCTTGGAGGACAACGATAATGAAAAACTGTTTTTT. Residues: CASSLEDNDNEKLFF.